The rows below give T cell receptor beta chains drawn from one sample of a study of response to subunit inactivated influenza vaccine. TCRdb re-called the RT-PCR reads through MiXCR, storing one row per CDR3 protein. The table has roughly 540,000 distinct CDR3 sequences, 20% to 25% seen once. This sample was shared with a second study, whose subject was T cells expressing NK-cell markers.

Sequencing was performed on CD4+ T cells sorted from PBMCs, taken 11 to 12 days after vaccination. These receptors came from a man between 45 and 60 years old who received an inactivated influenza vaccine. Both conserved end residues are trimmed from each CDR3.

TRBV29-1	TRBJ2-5	SVKGTETQY
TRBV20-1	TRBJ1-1	SAISGNTEAF
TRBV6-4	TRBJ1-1	ASSPSEAF
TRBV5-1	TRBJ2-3	ASSLEGLAVTDTQY
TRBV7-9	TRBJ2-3	ASSFGRAWADTQY
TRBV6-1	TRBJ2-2	ASRPGQGTVAGELF
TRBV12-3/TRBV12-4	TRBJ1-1	ASRVGQGATEAF
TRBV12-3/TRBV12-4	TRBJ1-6	ASSFDGNYNSPLH
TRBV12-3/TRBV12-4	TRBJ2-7	ASSLMAGGSEQY
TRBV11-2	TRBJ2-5	ASSLVLAGGPSGETQY
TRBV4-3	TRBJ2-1	ASSQDGSGRSEQF
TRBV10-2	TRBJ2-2	ASSESRLVPTRGELF
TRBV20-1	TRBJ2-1	SARSQRHNEQF
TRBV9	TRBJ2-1	ASSATGTTYNEQF
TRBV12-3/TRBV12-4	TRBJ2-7	ASILPDSAPFKQY
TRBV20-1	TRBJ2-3	SAPGTATDTQY
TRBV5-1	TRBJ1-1	ASSWGRTEAF
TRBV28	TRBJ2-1	ASSTGTSGGQF
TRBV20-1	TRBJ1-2	SARDSRQGLAFGYT
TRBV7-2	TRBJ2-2	ASSSQASGELF
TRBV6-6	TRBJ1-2	ASSYRTSAGYT
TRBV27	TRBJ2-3	ASTVWGTGGTDTQY
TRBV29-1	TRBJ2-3	SGIQIADTQY
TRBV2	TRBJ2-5	ASRDRGSGQETQY
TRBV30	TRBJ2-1	AWSAGTGVYEQF
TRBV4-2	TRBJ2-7	ASSQGSGRSYEQY
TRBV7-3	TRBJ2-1	ASSLILNRRVRLRQRGNEQF
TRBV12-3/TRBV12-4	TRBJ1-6	ASSVRGSPLH
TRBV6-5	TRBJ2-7	ASSYFGTPNREQY
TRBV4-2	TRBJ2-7	ASSQSGTGGDEQY
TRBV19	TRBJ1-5	ASSINPDQPQH
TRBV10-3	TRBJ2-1	AIQQGFGLHEQF
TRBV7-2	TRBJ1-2	ASSLRQGAPGYT
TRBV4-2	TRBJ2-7	ASSQDRSRQSYEQY
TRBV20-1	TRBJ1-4	SARRDSNEKLF
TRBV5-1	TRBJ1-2	ASSLSTSGQGIYGYT
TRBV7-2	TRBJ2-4	ASSSIDRPNIQY
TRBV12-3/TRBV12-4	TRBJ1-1	ASSEAYNTEAF
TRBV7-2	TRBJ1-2	ASILSGTANYGYT
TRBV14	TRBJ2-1	ASSPFPSVTNEQF
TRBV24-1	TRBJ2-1	ATRGSGSYNEQF
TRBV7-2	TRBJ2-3	ASEIAGSTDTQY
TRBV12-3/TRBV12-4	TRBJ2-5	ASSPPVGRETQY
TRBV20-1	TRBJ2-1	SPGGIGQNYNEQF
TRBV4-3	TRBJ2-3	ASSPDGAGGTDTQY
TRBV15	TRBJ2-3	ATSRGGGLDTQY